The 26 T cell receptor beta chains given below trace back to one sample, sequenced in a study of blood T cell repertoires in COVID-19. Some clones are missing from TCRdb's copy, which holds only in-frame ones; the method was immunoSEQ multiplex PCR. The table has more than 110,000 clones, 75% to 85% seen once. Sequenced sample: peripheral blood. All receptors derive from a man in his fifties or sixties with acute or convalescent COVID-19.

V gene TRBV7-3 combines with J gene TRBJ2-2; D not resolved. V shed 5 bases and J shed 1 base, with 8 bases lying between them. The CDR3 extends over 14 amino acids. Germline V gene lookup returns CDR1 SGHTA and CDR2 FQGTGA. The CDR3 region has the DNA TGTGCCAGCAGCCTGCAACTGAACACCGGGGAGCTGTTTTTT. Amino acids: CASSLQLNTGELFF.

This clone has just one count. CDR3 sequence: CASSSLLAGLHNEQFF. For the CDR3, the DNA is TGTGCCAGCAGTTCCTTACTAGCGGGGCTCCACAATGAGCAGTTCTTC. The chain is built from TRBV28 and TRBJ2-1, with TRBD2 identical over 10 bases. Per the germline V gene, CDR1 is MDHEN and CDR2 is SYDVKM. The CDR3 totals 16 residues. The trim removed 4 bases at V and 5 bases at J, leaving 8 bases unmatched.

In its sample, this clone was seen once. The chain has TRBV5-1 and TRBJ2-2; D is perhaps TRBD1 (6 bases). V lost 4 bases and J lost 6, with 13 bases in between. Germline values: CDR1 SGHRS, CDR2 YFSETQ. The CDR3 has 14 residues. CDR3 sequence reads: CASSRGKFAGELFF. Here the CDR3 DNA reads TGCGCCAGCAGCAGGGGGAAGTTCGCCGGGGAGCTGTTTTTT.

The chain combines TRBV19 with TRBJ1-1; TRBD1 aligns across 7 bases. J was trimmed by 4 bases and V by 5 bases; bases with no gene match: 7. This CDR3 region has 14 residues. Germline V lookup: CDR1 LNHDA, CDR2 SQIVND (reference sequence). The DNA of the CDR3 is TGTGCCAGTAGTGCAGGGGGTCCCGGCACTGAAGCTTTCTTT. This encodes CASSAGGPGTEAFF.

CDR3 protein: CAWSVLGGSNYYGYTF. The CDR3 nucleotides are TGTGCCTGGAGTGTCTTAGGGGGTAGTAATTACTATGGCTACACCTTC. This chain joins TRBV30 and TRBJ1-2, with D tentatively TRBD1 (6 bases). The CDR3 has 16 amino acids. Germline lookup yields CDR1 GTSNPN and CDR2 SVGIG (reference sequence). V lost 0 bases and J lost 3, with 17 bases in between.

This clone has just one count. The V call is TRBV27, the J call TRBJ2-1; TRBD2 might be the D (5 bases). Trimming removed 8 bases at V and 7 bases at J, with 18 bases between. This CDR3 comprises 14 residues. Germline V gene data show CDR1 as MNHEY and CDR2 as SMNVEV (reference sequence). CDR3 nucleotide sequence: TGTGCCAGCTCCTTCACCGGGGTTTCTAATGAGCAGTTCTTC. This encodes CASSFTGVSNEQFF.

The chain couples TRBV2 to TRBJ2-1, with 7 bases aligning to TRBD2. The V segment lost 4 bases and the J segment 7 bases; nucleotides outside the gene matches: 10. Germline V gives CDR1 SNHLY, CDR2 FYNNEI. The CDR3 runs 15 residues. CDR3 in amino acids: CASSAGGENWNEQFF. The CDR3, as DNA: TGTGCCAGCAGTGCTGGGGGGGAAAATTGGAATGAGCAGTTCTTC.

The rearrangement uses TRBV5-1 and TRBJ2-1; TRBD1 matches 11 bases. V dropped 7 bases and J dropped 7; count of bases not matched to a gene: 16. This CDR3 region has 17 residues. The germline gives CDR1 SGHRS, CDR2 YFSETQ. The CDR3 loop reads CASSPQPGQGVGNEQFF. The CDR3, as DNA: TGCGCCAGCTCTCCACAGCCGGGACAGGGGGTAGGTAATGAGCAGTTCTTC.

The chain uses TRBV12-5 and TRBJ2-1; D not resolved. CDR1 is LGHNT and CDR2 is FRNRAP in the germline V gene. CDR3 length: 14 amino acids. V was trimmed by 2 bases and J by 12 bases, leaving 17 bases between them. The CDR3: CASGLIYSPLGQFF. CDR3 coding DNA: TGTGCTAGTGGTTTGATCTACAGTCCCCTTGGGCAGTTCTTC. Together with reference TRBV12-5 and TRBJ2-1, the CDR3 gives the full variable domain: DARVTQTPRHKVTEMGQEVTMRCQPILGHNTVFWYRQTMMQGLELLAYFRNRAPLDDSGMPKDRFSAEMPDATLATLKIQPSEPRDSAVYFCASGLIYSPLGQFFGPGTRLTVL.

The V and J genes are TRBV11-2 and TRBJ1-4; D possibly corresponds to TRBD1 (5 bases). V gave up 1 base and J gave up 7 bases, with 7 bases separating them. The CDR3 consists of 13 residues. The germline CDR1 and CDR2 sequences are SGHAT and FQNNGV. CDR3: CASSLVGAEKLFF. The CDR3 coding sequence is TGTGCCAGCAGCTTAGTTGGGGCTGAAAAACTGTTTTTT.

This clone was picked up a small number of times. The rearrangement joins TRBV5-1 to TRBJ1-1; no clear D. Trimming pared 2 bases from V and 4 bases from J, leaving 18 bases between. The CDR3 is made up of 16 amino acids. The germline gives CDR1 SGHRS, CDR2 YFSETQ. CDR3 nucleotides: TGCGCCAGCAGCTTTAGTCGACGGCACCCGGGCACTGAAGCTTTCTTT. Its protein is CASSFSRRHPGTEAFF. Filled out from reference TRBV5-1 and TRBJ1-1, the complete variable domain reads KAGVTQTPRYLIKTRGQQVTLSCSPISGHRSVSWYQQTPGQGLQFLFEYFSETQRNKGNFPGRFSGRQFSNSRSEMNVSTLELGDSALYLCASSFSRRHPGTEAFFGQGTRLTVV.

This chain joins TRBV30 and TRBJ2-1; 12 positions agree with TRBD2. The CDR3 spans 15 residues. Losses at the gene ends were 1 base for V and 4 bases for J; bases not matched to a gene: 2. Germline lookup yields CDR1 GTSNPN and CDR2 SVGIG (reference sequence). The CDR3 sequence is CAWSALAGGYNEQFF. The CDR3 region has the DNA TGTGCCTGGAGTGCTCTAGCGGGAGGGTACAATGAGCAGTTCTTC.

The J gene is TRBJ2-1, the V gene TRBV7-3; 9 bases align to TRBD2. V shed 4 bases, J shed 2 bases, and the junction held 6 bases outside the gene matches. Germline V gene sequence: CDR1 SGHTA, CDR2 FQGTGA. This CDR3 comprises 16 residues. CDR3 loop: CASSSLGLAPYNEQFF. The CDR3 region has the DNA TGTGCCAGCAGCTCCCTCGGACTAGCGCCCTACAATGAGCAGTTCTTC.

The chain is built from TRBV7-8 and TRBJ1-2; D gene unclear. Germline V gives CDR1 SGHVS, CDR2 FQNEAQ. The V end was cut by 5 bases, the J end by 4 bases, with 11 bases between. The CDR3 length is 13 residues. CDR3 in amino acids: CASSPPASYGYTF. The DNA for the CDR3 is TGTGCCAGCAGCCCCCCCGCGAGCTATGGCTACACCTTC. Full variable domain (rest looked up from reference TRBV7-8 and TRBJ1-2): GAGVSQSPRYKVAKRGQDVALRCDPISGHVSLFWYQQALGQGPEFLTYFQNEAQLDKSGLPSDRFFAERPEGSVSTLKIQRTQQEDSAVYLCASSPPASYGYTFGSGTRLTVV.

V gene TRBV11-3 combines with J gene TRBJ2-7, with a possible D match to TRBD2 (6 bases). Germline V gene sequence: CDR1 SGHNT, CDR2 YENEEA. The CDR3 runs 15 residues. The V end lost 5 bases, the J end lost 2 bases, and 16 bases lay between the germline ends. The chain's CDR3 is CASSPCPRRAYEQYF. Here the CDR3 DNA reads TGTGCCAGCAGCCCCTGTCCAAGGAGGGCCTACGAGCAGTACTTC.

This clone was recorded once. The chain uses TRBV4-2 and TRBJ1-5, with D possibly TRBD1 on 5 matching bases. The germline gives CDR1 LGHNA, CDR2 YNFKEQ. CDR3 length: 15 residues. The V end lost 2 bases, the J end lost 2 bases, and 10 bases lay between the germline ends. The CDR3 is CASSQFQGGNQPQHF. The CDR3 coding sequence is TGTGCCAGCAGCCAATTCCAGGGCGGCAATCAGCCCCAGCATTTT.

J is TRBJ2-7 and V is TRBV11-2; D may be TRBD2 (6 bases). Between the trimmed V and J ends, which lost 7 bases and 3 bases, there was a span of 16 bases. Per germline, CDR1 SGHAT and CDR2 FQNNGV. The CDR3 sequence is 14 residues long. In nucleotides, the CDR3 is TGTGCCAGCAAGCGGACTACCCCCTACTACGAGCAGTACTTC. Amino acid sequence: CASKRTTPYYEQYF. Combining the CDR3 with reference TRBV11-2 and TRBJ2-7 gives the whole variable domain EAGVAQSPRYKIIEKRQSVAFWCNPISGHATLYWYQQILGQGPKLLIQFQNNGVVDDSQLPKDRFSAERLKGVDSTLKIQPAKLEDSAVYLCASKRTTPYYEQYFGPGTRLTVT.

V and J are TRBV5-1 and TRBJ2-7, with D possibly matching TRBD2 (5 bases). The CDR3 totals 15 residues. Germline CDR1 is SGHRS and CDR2 is YFSETQ. V lost 3 bases and J 0 bases, leaving 13 bases between the germline ends. The CDR3 sequence is CASSSTLGSSYEQYF. CDR3 nucleotides: TGCGCCAGCAGCTCGACCCTAGGGAGCTCCTACGAGCAGTACTTC.

The chain uses TRBV11-2 and TRBJ2-1, with a possible D match to TRBD2 (5 bases). From germline, CDR1 is SGHAT and CDR2 FQNNGV. Trimming shortened V by 5 bases and J by 3 bases, and 17 bases separated the two germline ends. The CDR3 is 16 amino acids. The CDR3 DNA is TGTGCCAGCAGCCGCGGTCAGTCGGACTTCTACAATGAGCAGTTCTTC. It encodes CASSRGQSDFYNEQFF.

The V gene is TRBV5-4, the J gene TRBJ1-2; 9 bases match TRBD1. The germline V gene has CDR1 SGHNT and CDR2 YYREEE (reference sequence). This CDR3 has 15 amino acids. V lost 0 bases, J lost 4 bases, and 4 bases stayed unmatched. The DNA of the CDR3 is TGTGCCAGCAGCTTGGGGGACAGGGCGGGCTATGGCTACACCTTC. Its protein product is CASSLGDRAGYGYTF.

This rearrangement joins TRBV21-1 to TRBJ2-2; TRBD1, the table's D call, lacks a check against the DNA. TRBV21-1 is shown as a pseudogene. CDR3 length: 18 amino acids. CDR3 protein: CASSKDTGTGNYTGELFF. CDR3 DNA sequence: TGTGCCAGCAGCAAAGATACCGGGACAGGAAACTACACCGGGGAGCTGTTTTTT.

This clone was detected only once. This chain connects TRBV28 to TRBJ1-1, with D tentatively TRBD1 (6 bases). Germline V gene data show CDR1 as MDHEN and CDR2 as SYDVKM. Trimming pared 7 bases from V and 5 bases from J, leaving 14 bases between. The CDR3 has 13 amino acids. CDR3 sequence reads: CASTNGGPTEAFF. CDR3 DNA: TGTGCCAGCACCAACGGGGGGCCAACTGAAGCTTTCTTT.

The chain combines TRBV6-6 with TRBJ1-6, with 12 bases aligning to TRBD1. Per the germline V gene, CDR1 is MNHNY and CDR2 is SVGAGI (reference sequence). The trim removed 5 bases at V and 5 bases at J, leaving 13 bases unmatched. CDR3 length equals 19 residues. As DNA, the CDR3 is TGTGCCAGCAGTCGATACGTACCGGGACAGGGGGCCGATAATTCACCCCTCCACTTT. Translated, it gives CASSRYVPGQGADNSPLHF.

The rearrangement uses TRBV7-2 and TRBJ1-5; D is unresolved. The CDR3 is made up of 14 amino acids. V lost 5 bases, J lost 6 bases, and 14 bases lay in between. Looked up from germline, CDR1 is SGHTA and CDR2 is FQGNSA. The CDR3, as DNA: TGTGCCAGCAGCCTCTCCTTTATCGGTCAGCCCCAGCATTTT. Amino acids: CASSLSFIGQPQHF. The full variable domain, its missing parts supplied by reference TRBV7-2 and TRBJ1-5, is GAGVSQSPSNKVTEKGKDVELRCDPISGHTALYWYRQSLGQGLEFLIYFQGNSAPDKSGLPSDRFSAERTGGSVSTLTIQRTQQEDSAVYLCASSLSFIGQPQHFGDGTRLSIL.

This chain joins TRBV10-3 and TRBJ2-1; D unresolved. V lost 6 bases and J 8 bases, leaving 11 bases between the germline ends. This CDR3 region has 12 residues. CDR1 is ENHRY, CDR2 SYGVKD, per germline. CDR3 protein: CAISLTGDEQFF. CDR3 DNA sequence: TGTGCCATCAGCCTGACGGGTGATGAGCAGTTCTTC.

V gene TRBV5-1 combines with J gene TRBJ2-7, with 7 bases matching TRBD1. Trimming took 2 bases from V and 6 from J; bases not matched to a gene: 11. Germline CDR1 is SGHRS and CDR2 is YFSETQ. This CDR3 has 15 residues. The CDR3 DNA sequence: TGCGCCAGCAGCTTAGCAGAGGGGGCTTATTCCGAGCAGTACTTC. Translated: CASSLAEGAYSEQYF.